This T cell receptor (beta chain) was sequenced in a study of T cell repertoires in cytomegalovirus infection. Study-wide background: Matching HLA type and CMV infection were both indicated by public TCR beta signatures.

Germline V CDR1 and CDR2: MNHNS, SASEGT. Deletions cut 5 bases from V and 7 bases from J, with 18 bases between. The CDR3 runs 16 residues. Regarding this clonotype: Its antigen is unidentified.

Using its own MiXCR run on the reads, TCRdb lists one record per CDR3 protein. This sample has hundreds of thousands of distinct CDR3 sequences, with about 27% found just once. V and J are TRBV6-1 and TRBJ1-6; D is possibly TRBD1 (5 bases). This TCR was sampled from a human donor in good health (CMV status not recorded). Some clones in this sample may be carry-over from other donors' samples. Specimen: cultured PBMCs, collected from culture after CMV antigen stimulation. This CDR3 is CASSYPPGYENSPLHF. CDR3 in DNA: TGTGCCAGCAGTTACCCCCCAGGGTATGAGAATTCACCCCTCCACTTT.